This T cell receptor beta chain was identified during a study of long-term antiretroviral therapy in people with HIV. Whole-study findings and limits: HIV repertoire CDR3 lengths ranged less widely than those of controls. Viral resistance, ART adherence and therapy changes all lacked available data.

Germline assignment: CDR1 SGDLS and CDR2 YYNGEE. The CDR3 runs 14 residues. V dropped 4 bases and J dropped 4 bases, with 12 bases sitting between them. The content of samples before DNA extraction was about 1-11 million cryopreserved PBMC. Notes on this clone: Its specificity is unknown.

An immunoSEQ assay, version v3.0, was performed at survey level. Assay used: immunoSEQ multiplex PCR; TCRdb lists only in-frame clones, some missing. The table has around 20,000 clones, approximately 78% seen once. The material was unsorted PBMCs, obtained 0.6 years after starting antiretroviral therapy. V and J are TRBV9 and TRBJ1-5; weak D call: TRBD1 (5 bases). The sequence came from a woman aged 18-29 years with HIV. Here the CDR3 reads CASSRGAGNQPQHF. CDR3 nucleotide sequence: TGTGCCAGCAGCAGAGGGGCGGGAAATCAGCCCCAGCATTTT.